This is a list of T cell receptor beta chains from one sample in a study of blood T cell repertoires in COVID-19. Clones were sequenced by immunoSEQ multiplex PCR, and TCRdb holds only the in-frame ones, with some missing. Of more than 100,000 clones listed, around nine tenths are singletons. The sequenced material came from peripheral blood. The receptors originated from a woman in her 50s with active or convalescent COVID-19. Each CDR3 is given with its conserved first and last residue. A D gene is named only where the DNA matches it firmly. Expanded clones are given a class, and other clones once, few, many or no size at all.

j_call clone_size v_call d_call cdr3_nt cdr3_aa
TRBJ2-7 NA TRBV6-5 TRBD2 TGTGCCAGCTTCGAAAGCGGGACTAGCTCCTACGAGCAGTACTTC CASFESGTSSYEQYF
TRBJ1-1 NA TRBV19 TRBD1 TGTGCCAGTAGTACAACAGGGGATACTGAAGCTTTCTTT CASSTTGDTEAFF
TRBJ2-1 few TRBV29-1 NA TGCAGCGTTGGGAGTGTCGATGAGCAGTTCTTC CSVGSVDEQFF
TRBJ1-2 NA TRBV28 NA TGTGCCAGCAGTCCTGGACAAAAAGCCTATGGCTACACCTTC CASSPGQKAYGYTF
TRBJ2-2 NA TRBV6-2/TRBV6-3 NA TGTGCCAGCAGTTACTTGGGCTTCGTGGGCCCCGGGGAGCTGTTTTTT CASSYLGFVGPGELFF
TRBJ1-1 NA TRBV19 NA TGTGCCAGTACCTCCGGTCAGGGAGCGGGGACTGAAGCTTTCTTT CASTSGQGAGTEAFF
TRBJ2-5 NA TRBV4-2 TRBD2 TGTGCCAGCAGCCAGCTTCCCGGGACTAGCGATGGGGAGACCCAGTACTTC CASSQLPGTSDGETQYF
TRBJ2-2 NA TRBV2 NA TGTGCCAGCAGGCCCTATCCCGGGGAGCTGTTTTTT CASRPYPGELFF
TRBJ1-5 NA TRBV11-2 NA TGTGCCAGCAGCTTAGGGGTGGCAGGGTCGCATCAGCCCCAGCATTTT CASSLGVAGSHQPQHF
TRBJ2-1 few TRBV11-2 TRBD2 TGTGCCAGCAGCTTACAGCGGGATTGGAATGAGCAGTTCTTC CASSLQRDWNEQFF
TRBJ1-4 NA TRBV11-2 NA TGTGCCAGCAGCTTAGATCAGGGCCCAGGTAATGAAAAACTGTTTTTT CASSLDQGPGNEKLFF
TRBJ1-5 few TRBV28 NA TGTGCCAGTCTGAGGGCTTATAGCAATCAGCCCCAGCATTTT CASLRAYSNQPQHF
TRBJ1-1 NA TRBV7-8 TRBD1 TGTGCCAGCAGCCCCGAGGGACAGGGGGCTAGAGGCACTGAAGCTTTCTTT CASSPEGQGARGTEAFF
TRBJ2-7 NA TRBV3-1/TRBV3-2 TRBD2 TGTGCCAGCAGCCAAGTCGCTAGCGGCGAGCAGTACTTC CASSQVASGEQYF
TRBJ2-1 NA TRBV25-1 NA TGTGCCAGCAGTGCCACAGGGAATGAGCAGTTCTTC CASSATGNEQFF
TRBJ1-2 NA TRBV7-9 TRBD1 TGTGCCAGCAGCAGAGACGAGGGGGCGTATGCCTATGGCTACACCTTC CASSRDEGAYAYGYTF
TRBJ2-1 NA TRBV2 NA TGTGCCAGCAGCGGGGACAATGAGCAGTTCTTC CASSGDNEQFF
TRBJ2-7 NA TRBV13 NA TGTGCCAGCAGCTTAGGCGGGATCAGCTCCTACGAGCAGTACTTC CASSLGGISSYEQYF
TRBJ1-6 NA TRBV3-1/TRBV3-2 TRBD1 TGTGCCAGCAGCAGGACAGGGGGTCGCTCACCCCTCCACTTT CASSRTGGRSPLHF
TRBJ1-2 NA TRBV2 TRBD1 TGTGCCAGCAATGATGGGACAGTCGGCGGGGGCTACACCTTC CASNDGTVGGGYTF
TRBJ1-5 NA TRBV7-8 NA TGTGCCAGCAGCTTAGTGGACTACTATCAGCCCCAGCATTTT CASSLVDYYQPQHF
TRBJ1-4 NA TRBV2 TRBD1 TGTGCCAGCAGGCCGGGACAGGGAGGAGAAAAACTGTTTTTT CASRPGQGGEKLFF
TRBJ1-3 once TRBV19 NA TGTGCCAGTAGTATGGTACAGGTCTCTGGAAACACCATATATTTT CASSMVQVSGNTIYF
TRBJ1-1 NA TRBV19 NA TGTGCCAGTAGTCGCCAGATATTGAACACTGAAGCTTTCTTT CASSRQILNTEAFF
TRBJ2-2 once TRBV7-9 TRBD2 TGTGCCAGCAGCCTAGCGGGAGGAGGGGCGGCCGGGGAGCTGTTTTTT CASSLAGGGAAGELFF
TRBJ1-2 NA TRBV2 NA TGTGCCAGCAGTCCGACAGTTATAGGCTACACCTTC CASSPTVIGYTF
TRBJ1-2 NA TRBV5-4 NA TGTGCCAGCAGCTTCACAGGCGGGATGGGCTACACCTTC CASSFTGGMGYTF
TRBJ1-6 NA TRBV7-2 TRBD1 TGTGCCAGCAGCTTGACAGGGTCCGAGTCACCCCTCCACTTT CASSLTGSESPLHF
TRBJ1-6 NA TRBV27 TRBD1 TGTGCCAGCAGTATGACAGGGCCCTCACCCCTCCACTTT CASSMTGPSPLHF